This TCR beta chain was recorded in a study of tumor-infiltrating lymphocytes in primary liver carcinoma. General observations from the study: A significantly higher top-250-clone fraction was found in tumors than in blood (p = 0.039).

CDR1 and CDR2 from the germline V gene are SGHRS and YFSETQ. The CDR3 runs to 14 residues. J gave up 6 bases and V 4 bases, and 6 bases lay outside the gene matches. This clonotype was counted between two and nine times. As yet, its antigen is unknown. From about 490 ng of total RNA, TCR beta-specific cDNA was reverse-transcribed using a constant-region primer. Libraries for TCR beta were built through three nested multiplex PCR rounds, which together made up a slightly modified ARM-PCR procedure. The first two PCR rounds, approximately 11 cycles each, used TRBV1-TRBV30 forward primers and a C-beta reverse primer. Each CDR3 protein gets one entry after TCRdb re-called the multiplex PCR reads with MiXCR. The repertoire holds approximately 310,000 distinct CDR3 sequences, with approximately 60% as singletons. Alongside blood RNA obtained from unsorted whole blood, germline DNA was also extracted.

The sequencing sample was made of peripheral blood. The TCR originated in a man between 35 and 55 years old with primary liver carcinoma and hepatitis B virus infection. The rearrangement links TRBV5-1 to TRBJ2-2; 7 nucleotides line up with TRBD1. CDR3 DNA: TGCGCCAGCAGCGACTACAGGGGTGCCGGGGAGCTGTTTTTT. It translates to CASSDYRGAGELFF.